These 31 T cell receptor beta chains share one sample of origin, sequenced in a study of T cell repertoires in cytomegalovirus infection (dated by TCRdb to between 2018 and 2021). The antigens for these receptors are not known. What the treatment or condition label conveys for this sample: in vitro stimulation with specific CMV peptide epitopes to enrich CMV-specific T cells. The reads were generated on an Illumina HiSeq 1500. The public sequencing data were trimmed at Q25 with fastp and processed into clonotypes with MiXCR by TCRdb, which kept only in-frame beta chains. Identical CDR3 proteins give one entry, which carries the most common genes and DNA. Across this sample there are around 540,000 distinct CDR3 sequences, with about 33% seen only once. The ten largest clones take up roughly 16% of the sample. The input for sequencing was cultured PBMCs, taken from culture after CMV antigen stimulation. The receptor source for this set is a human donor in good health (CMV status not recorded). Some clones in this sample may be carry-over from other donors' samples.

Of note for this clonotype: An end of the junction does not agree with germline; a read error may underlie this. The rearrangement uses TRBV7-3 and TRBJ2-5; the match to TRBD2 covers 9 bases. This CDR3 has 17 residues. Per germline, CDR1 SGHTA and CDR2 FQGTGA. As DNA, the CDR3 is TGTGCCAGCACCTTAACGGAGACTAGCGGTTCTGAAGAGACCCAGTACTTC. Its protein is CASTLTETSGSEETQYF.

Only a few counts were recorded for this clonotype. This sequence joins TRBV7-2 and TRBJ2-1; 15 nucleotides agree with TRBD2. Germline assignment: CDR1 SGHTA and CDR2 FQGNSA. With 1 base clipped from V and 4 bases from J, the junction kept 5 bases outside the gene matches. There are 18 residues in the CDR3. DNA for the CDR3: TGTGCCAGCAGCTTAGATTGGACTAGCGGGAGGGTGTACAATGAGCAGTTCTTC. Encoded protein: CASSLDWTSGRVYNEQFF.

In its sample, this clonotype was seen a few times. The chain has TRBV5-1 and TRBJ1-1; 7 bases are a match to TRBD1. The CDR3 length is 16 residues. V trimming: 0 bases; J trimming: 5 bases; junction bases outside the gene matches: 10. Germline assignment: CDR1 SGHRS and CDR2 YFSETQ. CDR3 in amino acids: CASSLADRQGWTEAFF. The CDR3 bases are TGCGCCAGCAGCTTGGCAGATCGACAGGGATGGACTGAAGCTTTCTTT.

This clonotype was seen a few times. J is TRBJ2-2 and V is TRBV7-2, with TRBD1 identical over 9 bases. Germline trimming cut 5 bases from V and 4 bases from J; bases unmatched to any gene: 14. CDR1 and CDR2 (germline): SGHTA, FQGNSA. This CDR3 has 18 amino acids. The CDR3 region is CASSPGQGFLLGTGELFF. The CDR3 DNA sequence: TGTGCCAGCAGCCCGGGACAGGGATTTTTGCTGGGCACCGGGGAGCTGTTTTTT.

This clonotype occurred a few times. V usage is TRBV7-2 and J usage is TRBJ2-2; no clear D. Trimming shortened V by 2 bases and J by 7 bases, and 20 bases separated the two germline ends. Germline assignment: CDR1 SGHTA and CDR2 FQGNSA. The CDR3 consists of 17 residues. The CDR3, as DNA: TGTGCCAGCAGCTTACTACATAAGCGCGGAGTGGGCGGGGAGCTGTTTTTT. This sequence encodes CASSLLHKRGVGGELFF.

The table lists this clonotype with a few counts. The rearrangement uses TRBV2 and TRBJ1-1, with D possibly TRBD1 on 6 matching bases. Germline CDR1 SNHLY, CDR2 FYNNEI. The CDR3 is 14 residues long. V dropped 6 bases and J dropped 3 bases, with 14 bases sitting between them. The CDR3 loop is CASRDSQGDTEAFF. CDR3 coding DNA: TGTGCCAGCAGGGACAGCCAAGGGGACACTGAAGCTTTCTTT.

This clonotype was recorded many times. The J gene is TRBJ1-5, the V gene TRBV7-2, with TRBD1 matching 9 bases. V lost 6 bases, J lost 6 bases, and 12 bases stayed unmatched. CDR3 size: 16 residues. Germline CDR1 and CDR2: SGHTA and FQGNSA. CDR3 nucleotide sequence: TGTGCCAGCAGTTCAAAAGGAGGGACAGGGAGTCAGCCCCAGCATTTT. This translates into CASSSKGGTGSQPQHF.

CDR3 coding DNA: TGTGCCAGCACCCAGGGGAGGTCCACAGATACGCAGTATTTT. Translation: CASTQGRSTDTQYF. The chain uses TRBV28 and TRBJ2-3; D may correspond to TRBD1 or TRBD2 (6 bases each). The CDR3 is made up of 14 amino acids. V was pared by 7 bases and J by 2 bases, with 13 bases between. CDR1 is MDHEN, CDR2 SYDVKM, per germline. Looking up the rest from reference TRBV28 and TRBJ2-3 gives the full variable domain: DVKVTQSSRYLVKRTGEKVFLECVQDMDHENMFWYRQDPGLGLRLIYFSYDVKMKEKGDIPEGYSVSREKKERFSLILESASTNQTSMYLCASTQGRSTDTQYFGPGTRLTVL.

This clonotype was observed a handful of times. The chain has TRBV7-2 and TRBJ2-5; 12 nucleotides line up with TRBD2. Germline V gene lookup returns CDR1 SGHTA and CDR2 FQGNSA. The length of the CDR3 is 17 residues. Unmatched junction bases numbered 12, after V lost 5 bases and J lost 5 bases. Written as DNA, the CDR3 is TGTGCCAGCAGCCCTCAGACTAGCGGGAGACCGTGGGAGACCCAGTACTTC. This encodes CASSPQTSGRPWETQYF.

The chain combines TRBV29-1 with TRBJ1-5; TRBD1 is a possible D gene (6 bases). The V and J ends lost 4 bases and 4 bases respectively, with 14 bases between them. The CDR3 has 14 amino acids. Germline values: CDR1 SQVTM, CDR2 ANQGSEA. CDR3 nucleotide sequence: TGCAGCGTTGCGTCACGGGGGCGAAATCAGCCCCAGCATTTT. This gives the protein CSVASRGRNQPQHF. The full variable domain, in which reference TRBV29-1 and TRBJ1-5 provide the parts outside the CDR3, is SAVISQKPSRDICQRGTSLTIQCQVDSQVTMMFWYRQQPGQSLTLIATANQGSEATYESGFVIDKFPISRPNLTFSTLTVSNMSPEDSSIYLCSVASRGRNQPQHFGDGTRLSIL.

This rearrangement joins TRBV5-4 to TRBJ1-1; the match to TRBD1 covers 10 bases. CDR3 length equals 15 residues. V dropped 0 bases and J dropped 13; count of bases not matched to a gene: 12. In germline, CDR1 is SGHNT, CDR2 YYREEE (reference sequence). The CDR3 reads CASSLDSRDRGRVFF. Written as DNA, the CDR3 is TGTGCCAGCAGCTTGGATAGCCGGGACAGGGGAAGGGTTTTCTTT.

A few counts support this clonotype. The chain links TRBV7-2 to TRBJ2-1, with unresolved D. The ends were cut back, 3 bases at V and 0 bases at J, with 12 bases in the middle. The CDR3 extends over 16 amino acids. Per germline, CDR1 SGHTA and CDR2 FQGNSA. CDR3 loop: CASSFRVGGSYNEQFF. The CDR3 DNA is TGTGCCAGCAGCTTTCGGGTCGGTGGCTCCTACAATGAGCAGTTCTTC.

This clonotype was found a few times. The chain joins TRBV7-9 to TRBJ2-1, with 9 bases that match TRBD2. After removal of 5 bases from V and 0 bases from J, the junction contained 14 bases not matched to a gene. CDR1 SEHNR and CDR2 FQNEAQ come from the germline V gene (reference sequence). The CDR3 is 19 amino acids. The CDR3 DNA sequence: TGTGCCAGCAGCACAGACGGTTCGGCGGGAGGGAGCTCCTACAATGAGCAGTTCTTC. This gives the protein CASSTDGSAGGSSYNEQFF.

V is TRBV29-1 and J is TRBJ2-1; perhaps TRBD1 as D (6 bases). Looked up from germline, CDR1 is SQVTM and CDR2 is ANQGSEA. V dropped 2 bases and J dropped 6 bases, with 14 bases sitting between them. The CDR3 extends over 14 amino acids. CDR3 sequence: CSVERKGQINEQFF. In DNA form, the CDR3 reads TGCAGCGTTGAACGAAAAGGACAGATCAATGAGCAGTTCTTC.

This clonotype was picked up a small number of times. One end of the junction does not line up with germline, which may come from a read error. V usage is TRBV7-4 and J usage is TRBJ1-1; no definite D call. Germline V gene lookup returns CDR1 SGHVT and CDR2 SQSDAQ. This CDR3 region has 17 residues. The CDR3 loop reads CASSLARSAWVNSEAFF. The CDR3 nucleotides read TGTGCCAGCAGCTTAGCGCGATCAGCGTGGGTGAACTCTGAAGCTTTCTTT.

V usage is TRBV4-3 and J usage is TRBJ1-1, with 8 nucleotides matching TRBD1. The CDR3 has 15 residues. J gave up 11 bases and V 4 bases, and 15 bases lay outside the gene matches. Germline-derived CDR1 and CDR2 are LGHNA and YSLEER. The CDR3 DNA is TGCGCCAGCAGCCCCGGGGCAGGGGGCCCCAACCCGGCTTTCTTT. Protein sequence: CASSPGAGGPNPAFF.

This rearrangement joins TRBV20-1 to TRBJ2-3; D is unclear. The CDR3 consists of 12 residues. Between the trimmed V and J ends, which lost 7 bases and 6 bases, there was a span of 14 bases. Germline CDR1 reads DFQATT; CDR2 reads SNEGSKA (reference sequence). The CDR3 nucleotides read TGCAGTGTTATGTCACATAGGGATACGCAGTATTTT. Its protein product is CSVMSHRDTQYF.

There are many counts of this clonotype. This chain uses TRBV7-9 with TRBJ1-6; the D gene is possibly TRBD1 (6 bases). The CDR3 loop spans 14 amino acids. Germline CDR1 is SEHNR and CDR2 is FQNEAQ (reference sequence). V was pared by 5 bases and J by 9 bases, with 14 bases between. Here the CDR3 reads CASSPGAGGSPLHF. The CDR3 nucleotides are TGTGCCAGCAGCCCGGGGGCCGGGGGTTCACCCCTCCACTTT.

The rearrangement uses TRBV28 and TRBJ1-4; D unclear. Germline CDR1 reads MDHEN; CDR2 reads SYDVKM. Trimming left V 5 bases short and J 8 bases short, with 6 bases between. This CDR3 region has 11 residues. Here the CDR3 reads CASSGTEKLFF. The CDR3 nucleotides are TGTGCCAGCAGTGGAACAGAAAAACTGTTTTTT.

This chain uses TRBV2 with TRBJ2-2; 14 nucleotides align to TRBD2. With 8 bases clipped from V and 4 bases from J, the junction kept 6 bases outside the gene matches. The CDR3 is made up of 16 amino acids. CDR1 is SNHLY, CDR2 FYNNEI, per germline. This CDR3 is CASSTSGREVTGELFF. The DNA of the CDR3 is TGTGCCAGCTCGACTAGCGGGAGGGAAGTCACCGGGGAGCTGTTTTTT. The whole variable domain, remainder taken from reference TRBV2 and TRBJ2-2, is EPEVTQTPSHQVTQMGQEVILRCVPISNHLYFYWYRQILGQKVEFLVSFYNNEISEKSEIFDDQFSVERPDGSNFTLKIRSTKLEDSAMYFCASSTSGREVTGELFFGEGSRLTVL.

This chain connects TRBV10-2 to TRBJ1-4; D ambiguous. The CDR3 is 17 amino acids. Trimming took off 6 bases at V and 4 bases at J, with 21 bases between the two ends. Germline loops: CDR1 WSHSY, CDR2 SAAADI. CDR3 sequence: CASRRMGNTEDNEKLFF. CDR3 DNA sequence: TGCGCCAGCAGGAGGATGGGGAACACCGAAGATAATGAAAAACTGTTTTTT.

In its sample, this clonotype was seen a few times. The chain links TRBV6-5 to TRBJ2-7, with D possibly called TRBD1 or TRBD2 (7 bases each). This CDR3 has 14 residues. The ends were cut back, 0 bases at V and 6 bases at J, with 12 bases in the middle. Germline V gives CDR1 MNHEY, CDR2 SVGAGI. CDR3 coding DNA: TGTGCCAGCAGTTACTCGGGAGGGGGCGGCGAGCAGTACTTC. Protein: CASSYSGGGGEQYF.

The table lists this clonotype with a few counts. V is TRBV7-2 and J is TRBJ1-3; the D is unclear. Trimming shortened V by 2 bases and J by 2 bases, and 10 bases separated the two germline ends. This CDR3 comprises 15 residues. Germline CDR1 is SGHTA and CDR2 is FQGNSA. The CDR3 reads CASSLPRGTGNTIYF. For the CDR3, the DNA is TGTGCCAGCAGCTTACCCCGGGGAACTGGAAACACCATATATTTT.

This clonotype was seen repeatedly, ten times or more. The rearrangement uses TRBV7-2 and TRBJ2-5; TRBD2 matches at 8 bases. The CDR3 is 15 amino acids. The trim removed 4 bases at V and 5 bases at J, leaving 9 bases unmatched. In germline, CDR1 is SGHTA, CDR2 FQGNSA. The CDR3 protein is CASSSRSGSGETQYF. CDR3 bases: TGTGCCAGCAGCTCTAGAAGCGGGAGTGGGGAGACCCAGTACTTC.

This clonotype has a handful of counts. This chain uses TRBV7-8 with TRBJ2-3, with 8 bases identical to TRBD2. The CDR3 spans 18 residues. Germline assignment: CDR1 SGHVS and CDR2 FQNEAQ. The junction had 13 bases not matched to a gene; V was cut back by 0 bases and J by 5 bases. CDR3 loop: CASSLAVTGTRRGDTQYF. CDR3 sequence (DNA): TGTGCCAGCAGCTTAGCTGTAACAGGGACTAGGAGGGGAGATACGCAGTATTTT.

The chain uses TRBV11-2 and TRBJ2-3; D is possibly TRBD1 or TRBD2 (6 bases each). This CDR3 region has 20 residues. Trimming took 2 bases from V and 2 from J, leaving 26 bases between them. The germline V gene has CDR1 SGHAT and CDR2 FQNNGV. For the CDR3, the DNA is TGTGCCAGCAGCTTAATAAGTGGTGCGGGACAAGTGACCGACACAGATACGCAGTATTTT. It is translated as CASSLISGAGQVTDTDTQYF.

In its sample, this clonotype was seen a few times. The genes are TRBV29-1 and TRBJ1-3; perhaps TRBD1 as D (6 bases). From germline, CDR1 is SQVTM and CDR2 ANQGSEA. V lost 0 bases and J 3 bases, leaving 9 bases between the germline ends. CDR3 length equals 14 residues. CDR3 protein: CSVEDPGDGNTIYF. The CDR3 DNA follows: TGCAGCGTTGAAGATCCAGGGGATGGAAACACCATATATTTT.

V gene TRBV4-3 combines with J gene TRBJ2-7, with 7 nucleotides matching TRBD1. Germline loops: CDR1 LGHNA, CDR2 YSLEER. CDR3 length equals 15 residues. With V trimmed by 4 bases and J by 3 bases, 9 bases remained unmatched. The CDR3 loop reads CASSLLSTGNYEQYF. In nucleotides, the CDR3 is TGCGCCAGCAGCCTCCTTTCGACAGGGAACTACGAGCAGTACTTC.

This chain uses TRBV2 with TRBJ1-2; D is possibly TRBD1 (5 bases). V was shortened by 10 bases and J by 8 bases, with 20 bases between the two germline ends. The CDR3 length is 13 residues. The V gene's germline CDR1 is SNHLY and CDR2 FYNNEI. CDR3 amino acids: CATRQRSGSGYTF. In DNA, the CDR3 is TGTGCCACACGACAGAGGAGTGGATCCGGCTACACCTTC.

This clonotype occurred many times. The V and J genes are TRBV19 and TRBJ1-1; D perhaps matches TRBD1 (6 bases). Trimming removed 7 bases at V and 3 bases at J, with 18 bases between. Germline CDR1 is LNHDA and CDR2 is SQIVND (reference sequence). This CDR3 is built from 15 residues. The CDR3 DNA sequence: TGTGCCAGTAAGGGGGGTTCCAAGGACCACACTGAAGCTTTCTTT. This codes for CASKGGSKDHTEAFF.

This clonotype was found many times. This chain links TRBV7-2 with TRBJ2-5, with 8 bases matching TRBD2. This CDR3 has 16 residues. Germline trimming cut 3 bases from V and 5 bases from J; bases unmatched to any gene: 11. Germline V CDR1 and CDR2: SGHTA, FQGNSA. CDR3 loop: CASSFSPGLEGETQYF. For the CDR3, the DNA is TGTGCCAGCAGCTTCAGCCCGGGACTAGAAGGGGAGACCCAGTACTTC.